The present T cell receptor (beta chain) was sequenced within a study of Ad26.COV2.S vaccination and SARS-CoV-2 variants. Study in general: By the intramuscular route, Ad26.COV2.S was given once, or twice 56 days apart.

The CDR3 loop spans 12 amino acids. V was pared by 5 bases and J by 8 bases, with 11 bases between. Germline values: CDR1 MNHEY, CDR2 SMNVEV (reference sequence). Study conclusions and caveats: Considerable breadth of spike-specific CD8+ and CD4+ T cell responses has reportedly been documented following vaccination.

Using immunoSEQ multiplex PCR, the repertoire was profiled, and TCRdb retains in-frame clones only, with some absent. The sample comprises more than 400,000 clones, about 92% of which are singletons, and 1.5% to 2% rests with the top ten. As to treatment: 19 received Ad26.COV2.S at low or high dose, single or two shots; 5 received placebo; per-sample allocation not given. Each sample was drawn 63 days after the first injection (of vaccine or placebo). Ad26 vector vaccine expressed Wuhan-strain SARS-CoV-2 spike. Comments on this clone: The antigen is undetermined.

This rearrangement joins TRBV27 to TRBJ2-3; D might be TRBD1 (5 bases). The TCR sequence derives from a person aged 18-60 years who received the Ad26.COV2.S COVID-19 vaccine or a placebo. This specimen consisted of peripheral blood, obtained in a trial of Ad26.COV2.S vaccine versus placebo. CDR3 nucleotide sequence: TGTGCCAGCAGTATTTTAAGGGGTACGCAGTATTTT. This sequence encodes CASSILRGTQYF.